The clone carrying this T cell receptor beta chain has only one observation. Its antigen is currently unknown. Method: immunoSEQ multiplex PCR; TCRdb's copy keeps in-frame clones and lacks some. The sample holds 30,000 to 40,000 clones; roughly 66% are singletons and the top ten take 25% to 35%. Sequencing in the ViraFEST assay came after antigen-specific CD4+ T cells had been expanded with viral peptide pools, which were used to stimulate PBMC. Scientists isolated CD4+ T cells after a roughly ten-day culture period ended. From March to December 2020, the person had a SARS-CoV-2 infection that was confirmed by PCR. This sample is part of a study of vaccination effects on CD4 cells after COVID-19. The CDR3 is 14 residues long. Germline-derived CDR1 and CDR2 are MNHNS and SASEGT. Trimming cost V 3 bases and J 3 bases; bases outside gene matches: 4.

The chain is built from TRBV6-1 and TRBJ2-7; 8 bases fit TRBD2. This specimen was CD4+ T cells from PBMCs cultured with a peptide pool, taken before COVID-19 vaccination. This sequence was found in a human donor who had a prior SARS-CoV-2 infection. The CDR3 DNA reads TGTGCCAGCAGTGAGACTAGCGCAAACTACGAGCAGTACTTC. Amino acid sequence: CASSETSANYEQYF.